The rows below give T cell receptor beta chains drawn from one sample of a study of T cell repertoires in breast cancer. TCRdb used MiXCR to reprocess the emulsion pairing reads, holding one entry per CDR3 protein. Here the sample spans about 40,000 distinct CDR3 sequences, under 50% being singletons. Sequencing input: CD8+ T cells. The source of these receptors is a pool of human donors with breast cancer or a healthy control (not recorded which). Both conserved end residues are part of each CDR3. A D gene is named only where the DNA matches it firmly. Some rows mark clone size as missing; the rest say once, few, many or name a class of expanded clone.

d_gene: .
abundance: .
v_gene: TRBV5-1
j_gene: TRBJ2-3
CDR3nt: TGCGCCAGCTTCATACAGGGCACAGATACGCAGTATTTT
CDR3aa: CASFIQGTDTQYF

d_gene: TRBD2
abundance: .
v_gene: TRBV5-1
j_gene: TRBJ2-2
CDR3nt: TGCGCCAGCAGCAAGGAAAGCGGGGGGGCGAACACCGGGGAGCTGTTTTTT
CDR3aa: CASSKESGGANTGELFF

d_gene: .
abundance: few
v_gene: TRBV20-1
j_gene: TRBJ2-2
CDR3nt: TGCAGTGCTAGTGAGAACACCGGGGAGCTGTTTTTT
CDR3aa: CSASENTGELFF

d_gene: .
abundance: many
v_gene: TRBV20-1
j_gene: TRBJ1-1
CDR3nt: TGCAGTGCTAGAATACGCCGCGGCAGCGAGGGCTCACACACTGAAGCTTTCTTT
CDR3aa: CSARIRRGSEGSHTEAFF

d_gene: .
abundance: many
v_gene: TRBV7-2
j_gene: TRBJ1-1
CDR3nt: TGTGCCAGCAGCTACGGACAGAACACTGAAGCTTTCTTT
CDR3aa: CASSYGQNTEAFF

d_gene: .
abundance: .
v_gene: TRBV15
j_gene: TRBJ2-5
CDR3nt: TGTGCCACCAGCAGTCCCCAGTTAGAAGGGGCATGGGAGACCCAGTACTTC
CDR3aa: CATSSPQLEGAWETQYF

d_gene: .
abundance: .
v_gene: TRBV7-9
j_gene: TRBJ1-2
CDR3nt: TGTGCCAGCAGCTTCGTAGGTGGCCCTGACTATGGCTACACCTTC
CDR3aa: CASSFVGGPDYGYTF

d_gene: .
abundance: .
v_gene: TRBV20-1
j_gene: TRBJ1-3
CDR3nt: TGCAGTGCGCCGAACAGGGAAACTGGAAACACCATATATTTT
CDR3aa: CSAPNRETGNTIYF

d_gene: .
abundance: .
v_gene: TRBV30
j_gene: TRBJ1-1
CDR3nt: TGTGCCTGGAGTGTTTACGGGGTGGCTGAAGCTTTCTTT
CDR3aa: CAWSVYGVAEAFF

d_gene: .
abundance: .
v_gene: TRBV6-2/TRBV6-3
j_gene: TRBJ1-5
CDR3nt: TGTGCCAGCAGTTACGGGGAGAATCAGCCCCAGCATTTT
CDR3aa: CASSYGENQPQHF

d_gene: .
abundance: .
v_gene: TRBV5-1
j_gene: TRBJ2-7
CDR3nt: TGCGCCGGCAGCTTGGTATTGGGACCCCCCTACGAGCAGTACTTC
CDR3aa: CAGSLVLGPPYEQYF

d_gene: .
abundance: .
v_gene: TRBV7-2
j_gene: TRBJ1-6
CDR3nt: .
CDR3aa: CASSPSVGQGNSPPHF

d_gene: TRBD1
abundance: .
v_gene: TRBV5-4
j_gene: TRBJ2-3
CDR3nt: TGTGCCAGCAGCCCCAGATCCGGGACAGGGGCAGATACGCAGTATTTT
CDR3aa: CASSPRSGTGADTQYF

d_gene: .
abundance: .
v_gene: TRBV7-9
j_gene: TRBJ2-7
CDR3nt: TGTGCCAGCAGCTTTCCGGCGGGCCGGTACGAGCAGTACTTC
CDR3aa: CASSFPAGRYEQYF

d_gene: TRBD2
abundance: few
v_gene: TRBV11-2
j_gene: TRBJ2-3
CDR3nt: TGTGCCAGCAGCCCTTCAGCGGGAGAGTTCACAGATACGCAGTATTTT
CDR3aa: CASSPSAGEFTDTQYF

d_gene: .
abundance: few
v_gene: TRBV2
j_gene: TRBJ2-3
CDR3nt: TGTGCCAGCGTCCTCGGCGGGATTTCACAGAGTGATACGCAGTATTTT
CDR3aa: CASVLGGISQSDTQYF

d_gene: .
abundance: few
v_gene: TRBV20-1
j_gene: TRBJ2-4
CDR3nt: TGCAGTGCTAGAGATATTGGGTTGGAAAACATTCAGTACTTC
CDR3aa: CSARDIGLENIQYF

d_gene: TRBD2
abundance: few
v_gene: TRBV7-2
j_gene: TRBJ2-1
CDR3nt: TGTGCCAGCAGCCCCCTCGGCGGGAGCTCCTACAATGAGCAGTTCTTC
CDR3aa: CASSPLGGSSYNEQFF

d_gene: .
abundance: few
v_gene: TRBV7-2
j_gene: TRBJ1-1
CDR3nt: TGTGCCAGCAGCTTACAGGTTATGAACACTGAAGCTTTCTTT
CDR3aa: CASSLQVMNTEAFF

d_gene: .
abundance: .
v_gene: TRBV12-3/TRBV12-4
j_gene: TRBJ2-3
CDR3nt: TGTGCCAGCAGTTCCCGGAGGGCAGATACGCAGTATTTT
CDR3aa: CASSSRRADTQYF

d_gene: .
abundance: once
v_gene: TRBV19
j_gene: TRBJ1-2
CDR3nt: TGTGTCAGTAGTATTTCAGGGATCTATGGCTACACCTTC
CDR3aa: CVSSISGIYGYTF

d_gene: .
abundance: few
v_gene: TRBV6-2/TRBV6-3
j_gene: TRBJ1-1
CDR3nt: TGTGCCAGCAAGGACAGCTTAAACACTGAAGCTTTCTTT
CDR3aa: CASKDSLNTEAFF

d_gene: TRBD2
abundance: .
v_gene: TRBV15
j_gene: TRBJ2-3
CDR3nt: TGTGCCACCAGGCTAGCGGGGTCCACAGATACGCAGTATTTT
CDR3aa: CATRLAGSTDTQYF

d_gene: .
abundance: many
v_gene: TRBV4-1
j_gene: TRBJ2-7
CDR3nt: TGCGCCAGCAGCCAAGAGCCATCTAGATTAGGCGAGCAGTACTTC
CDR3aa: CASSQEPSRLGEQYF

d_gene: .
abundance: .
v_gene: TRBV20-1
j_gene: TRBJ1-5
CDR3nt: TGCAGTGCTAGACCGGGGGGGGCCCTCCAGCCCCAGCATTTT
CDR3aa: CSARPGGALQPQHF

d_gene: TRBD2
abundance: few
v_gene: TRBV20-1
j_gene: TRBJ2-1
CDR3nt: TGCAGTGCTAGACCGCTAGCGGGGAGCTCCTACAATGAGCAGTTCTTC
CDR3aa: CSARPLAGSSYNEQFF

d_gene: .
abundance: .
v_gene: TRBV15
j_gene: TRBJ1-1
CDR3nt: TGTGCCACCAGCAGTGTAGGTCGTACCCCAGCTTTCTTT
CDR3aa: CATSSVGRTPAFF

d_gene: .
abundance: few
v_gene: TRBV5-1
j_gene: TRBJ1-5
CDR3nt: TGCGCCAGCAGCTCCGAGGGGCAGGGGCAGCCCCAGCATTTT
CDR3aa: CASSSEGQGQPQHF

d_gene: TRBD1
abundance: .
v_gene: TRBV20-1
j_gene: TRBJ1-2
CDR3nt: TGCAGTGCTCCGCAGAGGGCTACAGGGGGAGCTTATGGCTACACCTTC
CDR3aa: CSAPQRATGGAYGYTF

d_gene: TRBD1
abundance: many
v_gene: TRBV6-6
j_gene: TRBJ2-1
CDR3nt: TGTGCCAGCAGTTACGGACAGGGAATAGACAATGAGCAGTTCTTC
CDR3aa: CASSYGQGIDNEQFF

d_gene: TRBD1
abundance: .
v_gene: TRBV20-1
j_gene: TRBJ2-1
CDR3nt: TGCAGTGCAATTCAGGGGGCGCAGTACAATGAGCAGTTCTTC
CDR3aa: CSAIQGAQYNEQFF

d_gene: TRBD2
abundance: .
v_gene: TRBV6-2/TRBV6-3
j_gene: TRBJ2-5
CDR3nt: TGTGCCAGCAGCCCGGGACTAGTGGGAAAAGAGACCCAGTACTTC
CDR3aa: CASSPGLVGKETQYF

d_gene: .
abundance: .
v_gene: TRBV7-2
j_gene: TRBJ2-1
CDR3nt: TGTGCCAGCACCAAGGCGAGCAGCTCCTACAATGAGCAGTTCTTC
CDR3aa: CASTKASSSYNEQFF

d_gene: .
abundance: many
v_gene: TRBV6-1
j_gene: TRBJ1-5
CDR3nt: TGTGCCAGCAGTGCCCGGGACGGGAATCAGCCCCAGCATTTT
CDR3aa: CASSARDGNQPQHF